Below, 14 T cell receptor beta chains from the same sample are listed, as sequenced in a study of T cell repertoires in ileal Crohn's disease. Here immunoSEQ multiplex PCR was the method, and the copy in TCRdb shows in-frame clones only, minus some. This repertoire shows about 7,200 clones, approximately 72% found once; its top ten account for 9%. The time point is: neoterminal ileum biopsy at postoperative endoscopy, about 6 months after surgery. The specimen sequenced was ileal tissue. Receptor source: an adult with Crohn's disease.

This clone was picked up a small number of times. The chain is built from TRBV6-5 and TRBJ1-4; TRBD1 agrees at 9 bases. Germline values: CDR1 MNHEY, CDR2 SVGAGI. After removal of 6 bases from V and 14 bases from J, the junction contained 7 bases not matched to a gene. The CDR3 is made up of 12 amino acids. The CDR3 nucleotides are TGTGCCAGCAGCCCCGGACAGGGGAAGCTGTTTTTT. Amino acids: CASSPGQGKLFF.

In this sample, this clone turned up a few times. The chain uses TRBV5-4 and TRBJ2-1; TRBD2 matches at 8 bases. CDR1 SGHNT and CDR2 YYREEE come from the germline V gene (reference sequence). V was clipped by 0 bases and J by 9 bases; unmatched bases: 11. The CDR3 covers 16 residues. The CDR3 spells CASSLDGSGGPREQFF. The CDR3 DNA sequence: TGTGCCAGCAGCTTGGATGGGTCGGGAGGGCCGCGTGAGCAGTTCTTC.

This clone appeared a few times. V is TRBV5-1 and J is TRBJ2-7; 9 positions agree with TRBD1. The germline V gene has CDR1 SGHRS and CDR2 YFSETQ. The CDR3 contains 15 residues. V was pared by 0 bases and J by 5 bases, with 6 bases of the junction left unmatched. CDR3 sequence (DNA): TGCGCCAGCAGCTTGGAGGGACAGGGTGTCCACGAGCAGTACTTC. Its translation is CASSLEGQGVHEQYF.

This sequence joins TRBV5-6 and TRBJ2-5; 7 bases agree with TRBD1. The trim removed 1 base at V and 4 bases at J, leaving 13 bases unmatched. The CDR3 is 17 residues long. Per the germline V gene, CDR1 is SGHDT and CDR2 is YYEEEE. CDR3 sequence (DNA): TGTGCCAGCAGCTTGCGATTAGGTCAGGGGGTGGGAGAGACCCAGTACTTC. Translating gives CASSLRLGQGVGETQYF.

The chain uses TRBV4-3 and TRBJ1-1, with D perhaps matching TRBD1 (5 bases). Per germline, CDR1 LGHNA and CDR2 YSLEER. Trimming stripped 4 bases from V and 1 base from J, with 7 bases between. The CDR3 extends over 13 amino acids. CDR3 DNA: TGCGCCAGCAGCCGTGGGGCGAACACTGAAGCTTTCTTT. Its translation is CASSRGANTEAFF.

This clone is a singleton in its sample. J is TRBJ2-2 and V is TRBV14; 8 nucleotides match TRBD2. J lost 1 base, V lost 6 bases, and 7 bases had no gene match. The germline V gene encodes CDR1 SGHDN and CDR2 FVKESK. This CDR3 has 16 residues. The CDR3 spells CASSRHSGRNTGELFF. The CDR3 DNA reads TGTGCCAGCAGTCGCCACAGCGGGAGGAACACCGGGGAGCTGTTTTTT. The variable domain in full, with the rest retrieved from reference TRBV14 and TRBJ2-2, is EAGVTQFPSHSVIEKGQTVTLRCDPISGHDNLYWYRRVMGKEIKFLLHFVKESKQDESGMPNNRFLAERTGGTYSTLKVQPAELEDSGVYFCASSRHSGRNTGELFFGEGSRLTVL.

The J gene is TRBJ1-2, the V gene TRBV7-9, with 7 nucleotides matching TRBD1. This CDR3 comprises 13 residues. Germline CDR1 is SEHNR and CDR2 is FQNEAQ (reference sequence). Trimming took 1 base from V and 4 from J; bases not matched to a gene: 0. CDR3 DNA sequence: TGTGCCAGCAGCTTAGGACAGGGCTATGGCTACACCTTC. Translated, it gives CASSLGQGYGYTF. The full variable domain, completed using reference TRBV7-9 and TRBJ1-2, is DTGVSQNPRHKITKRGQNVTFRCDPISEHNRLYWYRQTLGQGPEFLTYFQNEAQLEKSRLLSDRFSAERPKGSFSTLEIQRTEQGDSAMYLCASSLGQGYGYTFGSGTRLTVV.

The chain links TRBV6-5 to TRBJ2-2; D possibly corresponds to TRBD2 (5 bases). The germline V and J ends were trimmed by 2 bases and 3 bases, with 10 bases remaining between them. Germline lookup yields CDR1 MNHEY and CDR2 SVGAGI. The CDR3 contains 15 residues. The CDR3 DNA follows: TGTGCCAGCAGTTACAGGGAGAGATACACCGGGGAGCTGTTTTTT. Protein product: CASSYRERYTGELFF.

The chain uses TRBV4-1 and TRBJ1-2; the D gene is possibly TRBD1 (5 bases). Germline V gene lookup returns CDR1 MGHRA and CDR2 YSYEKL. This CDR3 is 16 amino acids long. The germline V and J ends were trimmed by 0 bases and 5 bases, with 16 bases remaining between them. The CDR3 sequence: CASSQDRGRVPYGYTF. The CDR3 bases are TGCGCCAGCAGCCAAGATCGCGGCAGGGTCCCGTATGGCTACACCTTC.

This clone came up once. The chain recombines TRBV7-2 with TRBJ2-5; TRBD2 aligns across 10 bases. Germline CDR1 and CDR2: SGHTA and FQGNSA. The CDR3 spans 15 residues. J gave up 4 bases and V 8 bases, and 10 bases lay outside the gene matches. Here the CDR3 DNA reads TGTGCCAGCGGGGCTAGCGGGGGTTCGCGAGAGACCCAGTACTTC. This encodes CASGASGGSRETQYF.

This clone was picked up a small number of times. The J gene is TRBJ1-1, the V gene TRBV6-5; weak D call: TRBD1 (6 bases). The CDR3 runs 15 residues. With 7 bases removed from V and 0 bases from J, the gap between germline ends came to 15 bases. The germline gives CDR1 MNHEY, CDR2 SVGAGI. CDR3: CASNGRGDMNTEAFF. CDR3 sequence (DNA): TGTGCCAGCAACGGGAGGGGGGACATGAACACTGAAGCTTTCTTT.

This clone has a handful of counts. The rearrangement uses TRBV4-1 and TRBJ2-2; the D gene is possibly TRBD2 (6 bases). Deletions cut 2 bases from V and 2 bases from J, with 12 bases between. The germline V gene has CDR1 MGHRA and CDR2 YSYEKL. The CDR3 consists of 16 residues. The CDR3 DNA is TGCGCCAGCAGCCAAATCACAGGACTAAACACCGGGGAGCTGTTTTTT. It translates to CASSQITGLNTGELFF.

The V and J genes are TRBV27 and TRBJ2-7; 8 positions match TRBD1. V was clipped by 2 bases and J by 4 bases; unmatched bases: 7. The CDR3 length is 15 residues. CDR1 and CDR2 from the germline V gene are MNHEY and SMNVEV (reference sequence). CDR3 in amino acids: CASSLRSGGFYEQYF. For the CDR3, the DNA is TGTGCCAGCAGTTTACGATCAGGGGGCTTTTACGAGCAGTACTTC.

The genes are TRBV4-1 and TRBJ1-1; tentative D call: TRBD1 (6 bases). The CDR3 spans 15 residues. Germline V gene lookup returns CDR1 MGHRA and CDR2 YSYEKL. The germline V and J ends were trimmed by 1 base and 4 bases, with 13 bases remaining between them. Written as DNA, the CDR3 is TGCGCCAGCAGCCAAGCCGGGGGGCGGGTCACTGAAGCTTTCTTT. Protein sequence: CASSQAGGRVTEAFF.